The 32 T cell receptor beta chains given below trace back to one sample, sequenced in a study of blood T cell repertoires in COVID-19. Data came from immunoSEQ multiplex PCR; TCRdb stores just in-frame clones and leaves some out. The table has under 350,000 clones, about nine tenths seen once. The sample consisted of peripheral blood. The receptors were sampled from a man aged 50-60 years with acute or convalescent COVID-19.

The chain recombines TRBV27 with TRBJ1-3; 8 positions agree with TRBD1. The CDR3 runs 14 residues. The germline V gene has CDR1 MNHEY and CDR2 SMNVEV (reference sequence). V lost 6 bases to trimming and J lost 2 bases; unmatched junction nucleotides: 3. Here the CDR3 DNA reads TGTGCCAGCAGGGGGGGACAGGCTGGAAACACCATATATTTT. Amino acid sequence: CASRGGQAGNTIYF.

This chain links TRBV2 with TRBJ2-2; TRBD1 might be the D (5 bases). Germline CDR1 SNHLY, CDR2 FYNNEI. This CDR3 has 15 amino acids. Trimming shortened V by 8 bases and J by 1 base, and 14 bases separated the two germline ends. As DNA, the CDR3 is TGTGCCAGCCAACAGGATGAACAGAACACCGGGGAGCTGTTTTTT. It encodes CASQQDEQNTGELFF.

V and J are TRBV9 and TRBJ1-3; tentatively, D is TRBD1 (5 bases). Trimming removed 0 bases at V and 2 bases at J, with 15 bases between. Germline V gives CDR1 SGDLS, CDR2 YYNGEE. The CDR3 extends over 17 amino acids. The DNA of the CDR3 is TGTGCCAGCAGCGTAGACTTGGGGGGAGTGACTGGAAACACCATATATTTT. It is translated as CASSVDLGGVTGNTIYF. Full variable domain (rest looked up from reference TRBV9 and TRBJ1-3): DSGVTQTPKHLITATGQRVTLRCSPRSGDLSVYWYQQSLDQGLQFLIQYYNGEERAKGNILERFSAQQFPDLHSELNLSSLELGDSALYFCASSVDLGGVTGNTIYFGEGSWLTVV.

The chain joins TRBV10-1 to TRBJ2-5, with TRBD1 identical over 9 bases. The V segment lost 2 bases and the J segment 4 bases; nucleotides outside the gene matches: 5. The CDR3 length is 15 residues. Looked up from germline, CDR1 is WNHNN and CDR2 is SYGVQD (reference sequence). Written as DNA, the CDR3 is TGCGCCAGCAGTGAGGGGACAGGGAAGGGAGAGACCCAGTACTTC. Protein sequence: CASSEGTGKGETQYF.

This clone was seen just once. The rearrangement uses TRBV4-1 and TRBJ2-1, with 10 bases matching TRBD2. Losses at the gene ends were 0 bases for V and 6 bases for J; bases not matched to a gene: 5. This CDR3 has 16 amino acids. CDR1 is MGHRA, CDR2 YSYEKL, per germline. The CDR3 region has the DNA TGCGCCAGCAGCCAAGAACCAGCGGGGGGGCTCAATGAGCAGTTCTTC. Its protein product is CASSQEPAGGLNEQFF.

The CDR3 loop is CASSLDSRQGTFF. CDR3 in DNA: TGTGCCAGCAGCCTCGATTCAAGACAGGGAACTTTCTTT. The rearrangement links TRBV6-5 to TRBJ1-1, with TRBD1 matching 7 bases. The CDR3 has 13 amino acids. Losses at the gene ends were 6 bases for V and 12 bases for J; bases not matched to a gene: 13. Per germline, CDR1 MNHEY and CDR2 SVGAGI.

The chain recombines TRBV10-3 with TRBJ2-7; 11 nucleotides agree with TRBD1. V lost 2 bases, J lost 5 bases, and 5 bases stayed unmatched. There are 15 residues in the CDR3. Germline loops: CDR1 ENHRY, CDR2 SYGVKD. The CDR3 DNA reads TGTGCCATCAGTGAGCCGGACAGGGGGCGGAACGAGCAGTACTTC. Protein sequence: CAISEPDRGRNEQYF.

This chain links TRBV5-4 with TRBJ2-7; TRBD1 agrees at 8 bases. CDR3 length equals 16 residues. Germline V gene lookup returns CDR1 SGHNT and CDR2 YYREEE (reference sequence). Germline trimming cut 0 bases from V and 2 bases from J; bases unmatched to any gene: 7. CDR3 bases: TGTGCCAGCAGCTTGGGGCAAGGGACAGGACCCTACGAGCAGTACTTC. It specifies CASSLGQGTGPYEQYF.

The chain has TRBV10-3 and TRBJ1-5; 7 bases are a match to TRBD1. The V and J ends lost 10 bases and 5 bases, in that order; junction bases with no gene match: 8. The CDR3 has 13 residues. Germline CDR1 ENHRY, CDR2 SYGVKD. CDR3 protein: CATSGTEDQPQHF. For the CDR3, the DNA is TGTGCCACCTCCGGGACAGAAGATCAGCCCCAGCATTTT.

V usage is TRBV19 and J usage is TRBJ2-3; TRBD2 is a possible D gene (6 bases). CDR1 is LNHDA, CDR2 SQIVND, per germline (reference sequence). The germline V and J ends were trimmed by 3 bases and 0 bases, with 16 bases remaining between them. This CDR3 comprises 17 residues. This chain's CDR3 is CASSMSILAASTDTQYF. In DNA form, the CDR3 reads TGTGCCAGTAGTATGTCTATCTTAGCGGCTAGCACAGATACGCAGTATTTT.

The chain has TRBV11-2 and TRBJ2-1; 8 bases line up with TRBD1. Germline V gene data show CDR1 as SGHAT and CDR2 as FQNNGV. Trimming cost V 6 bases and J 1 base; bases outside gene matches: 2. This CDR3 contains 14 residues. This chain's CDR3 is CASRTGGSYNEQFF. In nucleotides, the CDR3 is TGTGCCAGCAGAACAGGGGGATCCTACAATGAGCAGTTCTTC.

The V call is TRBV6-5, the J call TRBJ2-7, with TRBD2 identical over 7 bases. This CDR3 spans 15 amino acids. J lost 0 bases, V lost 0 bases, and 2 bases had no gene match. Germline-derived CDR1 and CDR2 are MNHEY and SVGAGI. CDR3 coding DNA: TGTGCCAGCAGTTACTCCGGGACTACCTCCTACGAGCAGTACTTC. Translation gives CASSYSGTTSYEQYF.

This chain connects TRBV11-3 to TRBJ2-2, with no clear D. CDR3 size: 16 residues. The V end was cut by 2 bases, the J end by 5 bases, with 15 bases between. Germline lookup yields CDR1 SGHNT and CDR2 YENEEA. The CDR3 protein is CASSLSPAGGTGELFF. The CDR3 coding sequence is TGTGCCAGCAGCTTAAGCCCCGCAGGTGGGACCGGGGAGCTGTTTTTT.

The chain has TRBV29-1 and TRBJ2-5, with D perhaps matching TRBD2 (5 bases). Between the trimmed V and J ends, which lost 3 bases and 1 base, there was a span of 9 bases. The CDR3 length is 13 residues. From germline, CDR1 is SQVTM and CDR2 ANQGSEA. This CDR3 is CSVDWTFQETQYF. CDR3 nucleotides: TGCAGCGTTGATTGGACTTTCCAAGAGACCCAGTACTTC.

This clone came up once. The chain has TRBV2 and TRBJ2-3; 10 bases are a match to TRBD2. V lost 4 bases, J lost 5 bases, and 12 bases stayed unmatched. The germline V gene encodes CDR1 SNHLY and CDR2 FYNNEI. This CDR3 spans 17 amino acids. CDR3 amino acids: CASSAEFGAGGLDTQYF. Here the CDR3 DNA reads TGTGCCAGCAGTGCCGAATTTGGAGCGGGGGGGCTAGATACGCAGTATTTT.

This chain links TRBV24-1 with TRBJ2-3, with D tentatively TRBD2 (7 bases). Germline CDR1 is KGHDR and CDR2 is SFDVKD. V dropped 4 bases and J dropped 6 bases, with 16 bases sitting between them. The CDR3 sequence is 15 residues long. In DNA, the CDR3 is TGTGCCACCAGTGACCGACTGGGGGGGGCTGATACGCAGTATTTT. Translation gives CATSDRLGGADTQYF.

The genes are TRBV30 and TRBJ2-2; 7 bases fit TRBD2. The CDR3 runs to 14 residues. V shed 4 bases and J 5 bases; nucleotides not matched to a gene: 7. Germline V gives CDR1 GTSNPN, CDR2 SVGIG (reference sequence). In DNA, the CDR3 is TGTGCCTGGAAACAGCCCGGGGGGACCGGGGAGCTGTTTTTT. Translating it yields CAWKQPGGTGELFF.

V is TRBV5-6 and J is TRBJ1-2, with 9 bases identical to TRBD1. Germline CDR1 SGHDT, CDR2 YYEEEE. This CDR3 is built from 14 residues. V was clipped by 4 bases and J by 5 bases; unmatched bases: 6. The CDR3 DNA sequence: TGTGCCAGCAGCGCTGGACAGGGGATTTATGGCTACACCTTC. It codes for CASSAGQGIYGYTF. The complete variable domain, with remaining parts taken from reference TRBV5-6 and TRBJ1-2, reads DAGVTQSPTHLIKTRGQQVTLRCSPKSGHDTVSWYQQALGQGPQFIFQYYEEEERQRGNFPDRFSGHQFPNYSSELNVNALLLGDSALYLCASSAGQGIYGYTFGSGTRLTVV.

The chain is built from TRBV4-2 and TRBJ1-1, with a possible D match to TRBD1 (6 bases). This CDR3 has 14 amino acids. Trimming pared 9 bases from V and 3 bases from J, leaving 17 bases between. Per the germline V gene, CDR1 is LGHNA and CDR2 is YNFKEQ. CDR3 sequence (DNA): TGTGCCAGTAACACAGGGTTTCTGGACACTGAAGCTTTCTTT. It translates to CASNTGFLDTEAFF.

This chain joins TRBV30 and TRBJ1-2; maybe TRBD1 (6 bases). This CDR3 is 14 amino acids long. Trimming pared 0 bases from V and 4 bases from J, leaving 12 bases between. The V gene's germline CDR1 is GTSNPN and CDR2 SVGIG (reference sequence). CDR3 region: CAWSVMGAGYGYTF. The CDR3 DNA sequence: TGTGCCTGGAGTGTGATGGGGGCGGGCTATGGCTACACCTTC.

The chain has TRBV5-1 and TRBJ2-5; TRBD1 is a possible D gene (5 bases). Trimming shortened V by 0 bases and J by 1 base, and 13 bases separated the two germline ends. This CDR3 comprises 16 residues. Germline-derived CDR1 and CDR2 are SGHRS and YFSETQ. The CDR3 protein is CASSLGSTAIQETQYF. CDR3 bases: TGCGCCAGCAGCTTGGGATCGACAGCTATCCAAGAGACCCAGTACTTC.

The DNA for the CDR3 is TGTGCCAGTAGCAGCCGACAGGTGGGTCAGCCCCAGCATTTT. Its protein product is CASSSRQVGQPQHF. The chain is built from TRBV19 and TRBJ1-5, with D tentatively TRBD1 (6 bases). The length of the CDR3 is 14 residues. With 6 bases removed from V and 6 bases from J, the gap between germline ends came to 15 bases. Germline CDR1 reads LNHDA; CDR2 reads SQIVND (reference sequence).

V gene TRBV6-5 combines with J gene TRBJ1-6; weak D call: TRBD1 (6 bases). The CDR3 is made up of 11 amino acids. In germline, CDR1 is MNHEY, CDR2 SVGAGI. The V end was cut by 7 bases, the J end by 14 bases, with 12 bases between. In DNA form, the CDR3 reads TGTGCCAGCACCGCCGGACAGACCCTCCACTTT. Translation: CASTAGQTLHF.

Remarks on this clone: Other DNA sequences in this specimen translate into the identical CDR3. J is TRBJ1-2 and V is TRBV18; 7 nucleotides line up with TRBD1. This CDR3 has 13 amino acids. The ends lost 6 bases at V and 4 bases at J; junction bases unmatched: 5. CDR1 is KGHSH, CDR2 LQKENI, per germline. The CDR3 loop is CASSPDRAYGYTF. Written as DNA, the CDR3 is TGTGCCAGCTCCCCCGACAGGGCCTATGGCTACACCTTC.

The chain carries TRBV5-1 and TRBJ2-7; 11 bases agree with TRBD2. Germline V gene lookup returns CDR1 SGHRS and CDR2 YFSETQ. This CDR3 has 18 amino acids. Germline trimming cut 0 bases from V and 2 bases from J; bases unmatched to any gene: 10. This chain's CDR3 is CASSLVPSGGPGPYEQYF. CDR3 DNA sequence: TGCGCCAGCAGCTTGGTTCCTAGCGGGGGGCCGGGGCCCTACGAGCAGTACTTC.

The gene calls are TRBV5-1 and TRBJ2-5; the match to TRBD1 covers 7 bases. The junction had 10 bases not matched to a gene; V was cut back by 0 bases and J by 5 bases. The CDR3 runs 16 residues. Germline lookup yields CDR1 SGHRS and CDR2 YFSETQ. CDR3 region: CASSLDLNRGWETQYF. The DNA of the CDR3 is TGCGCCAGCAGCTTGGATCTGAACAGGGGCTGGGAGACCCAGTACTTC.

The table lists this clone with a few counts. The V gene is TRBV5-1, the J gene TRBJ2-2; 10 bases agree with TRBD2. Losses at the gene ends were 0 bases for V and 1 base for J; bases not matched to a gene: 3. Germline V gene lookup returns CDR1 SGHRS and CDR2 YFSETQ. The CDR3 sequence is 17 residues long. The CDR3 nucleotides are TGCGCCAGCAGCTTGGGATCTAGCGGGGGGAACACCGGGGAGCTGTTTTTT. It is translated as CASSLGSSGGNTGELFF. The whole variable domain, remainder taken from reference TRBV5-1 and TRBJ2-2, is KAGVTQTPRYLIKTRGQQVTLSCSPISGHRSVSWYQQTPGQGLQFLFEYFSETQRNKGNFPGRFSGRQFSNSRSEMNVSTLELGDSALYLCASSLGSSGGNTGELFFGEGSRLTVL.

The CDR3, as DNA: TGTGCCAGCAGCCAGGGACTAGCGGGGGGATACGAGCAGTACTTC. Its protein product is CASSQGLAGGYEQYF. The chain combines TRBV4-2 with TRBJ2-7; 15 bases are a match to TRBD2. Germline V gene sequence: CDR1 LGHNA, CDR2 YNFKEQ. With V trimmed by 3 bases and J by 4 bases, 1 base remained unmatched. The CDR3 totals 15 residues.

This chain links TRBV2 with TRBJ1-1; no reliable D call. V was cut by 6 bases and J by 1 base, with 12 bases left in between. The germline gives CDR1 SNHLY, CDR2 FYNNEI. The CDR3 contains 14 residues. Written as DNA, the CDR3 is TGTGCCAGCAGGATCGACGGAGGGAACACTGAAGCTTTCTTT. Translated, it gives CASRIDGGNTEAFF.

The gene calls are TRBV5-1 and TRBJ2-7; perhaps TRBD1 as D (6 bases). CDR1 and CDR2 from the germline V gene are SGHRS and YFSETQ. This CDR3 spans 17 amino acids. V was shortened by 3 bases and J by 5 bases, with 24 bases between the two germline ends. The CDR3 region has the DNA TGCGCCAGCAGCTACGGTGGGGGACAAGGCGGTAGGAACGAGCAGTACTTC. Amino acid sequence: CASSYGGGQGGRNEQYF.

The chain has TRBV6-5 and TRBJ1-2, with 7 bases identical to TRBD1. Germline CDR1 and CDR2: MNHEY and SVGAGI. The CDR3 is 14 amino acids. V was pared by 5 bases and J by 2 bases, with 5 bases of the junction left unmatched. CDR3 in amino acids: CASSRDSKNYGYTF. The CDR3 DNA is TGTGCCAGCAGTAGGGACAGCAAGAACTATGGCTACACCTTC.

The V call is TRBV6-5, the J call TRBJ1-1; the D is unclear. Looked up from germline, CDR1 is MNHEY and CDR2 is SVGAGI. The CDR3 spans 14 residues. V was trimmed by 2 bases and J by 3 bases, leaving 10 bases between them. This chain's CDR3 is CASSYRGVYTEAFF. CDR3 coding DNA: TGTGCCAGCAGTTACCGCGGGGTTTACACTGAAGCTTTCTTT.